This TCR beta chain originates from a study of blood T cell repertoires in COVID-19. Background on the study: Samples came from the United States, Italy and Spain, spanning acute and convalescent COVID-19.

V was clipped by 4 bases and J by 6 bases, with 13 bases between them. Germline lookup yields CDR1 PRHDT and CDR2 FYEKMQ (reference sequence). This CDR3 comprises 13 residues. The sample holds a few counts of this clone. Clones were read by immunoSEQ multiplex PCR, and TCRdb kept only the in-frame ones, dropping some. The table shows approximately 230,000 clones, with 86% occurring only once. J is TRBJ2-7 and V is TRBV13; weak D call: TRBD1 (6 bases). Sequencing was performed on PBMCs or T cells enriched from blood (not recorded which). This receptor was obtained from a young man who had recovered from COVID-19. CDR3 sequence (DNA): TGTGCCAGCAGCTATAGCAGGGGAGCCGAGCAGTACTTC. Residues: CASSYSRGAEQYF.